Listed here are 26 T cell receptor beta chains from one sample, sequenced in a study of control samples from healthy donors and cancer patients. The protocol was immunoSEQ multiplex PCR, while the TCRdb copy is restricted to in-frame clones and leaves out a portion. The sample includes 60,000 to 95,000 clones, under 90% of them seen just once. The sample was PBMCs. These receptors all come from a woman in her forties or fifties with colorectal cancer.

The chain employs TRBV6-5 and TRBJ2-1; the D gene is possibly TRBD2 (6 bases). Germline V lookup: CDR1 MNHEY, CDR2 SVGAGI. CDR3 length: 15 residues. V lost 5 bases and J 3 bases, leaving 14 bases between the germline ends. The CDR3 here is CASSPAGLNYNEQFF. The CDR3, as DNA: TGTGCCAGCAGTCCCGCGGGGTTAAACTACAATGAGCAGTTCTTC.

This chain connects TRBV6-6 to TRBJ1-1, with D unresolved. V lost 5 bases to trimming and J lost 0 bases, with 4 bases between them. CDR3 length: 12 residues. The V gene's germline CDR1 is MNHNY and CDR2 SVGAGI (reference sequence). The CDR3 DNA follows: TGTGCCAGCAGTGCCATGAACACTGAAGCTTTCTTT. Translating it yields CASSAMNTEAFF.

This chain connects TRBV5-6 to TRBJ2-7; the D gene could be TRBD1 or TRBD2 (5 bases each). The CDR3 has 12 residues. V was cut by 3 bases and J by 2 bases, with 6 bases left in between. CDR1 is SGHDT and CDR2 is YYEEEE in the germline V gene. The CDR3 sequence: CASSWGTYEQYV. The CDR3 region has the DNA TGTGCCAGCAGCTGGGGGACCTACGAGCAGTACGTC.

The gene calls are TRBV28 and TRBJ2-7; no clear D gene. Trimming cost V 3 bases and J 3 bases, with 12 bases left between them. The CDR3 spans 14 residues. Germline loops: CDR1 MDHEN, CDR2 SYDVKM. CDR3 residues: CASSFFGGSYEQYV. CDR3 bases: TGTGCCAGCAGTTTTTTCGGCGGTAGCTACGAGCAGTACGTC.

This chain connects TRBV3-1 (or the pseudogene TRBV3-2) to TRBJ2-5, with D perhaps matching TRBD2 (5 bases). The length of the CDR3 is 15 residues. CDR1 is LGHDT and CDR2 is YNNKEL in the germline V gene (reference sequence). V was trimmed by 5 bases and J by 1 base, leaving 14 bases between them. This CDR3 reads CASSKAGVRQETQYF. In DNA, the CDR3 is TGTGCCAGCAGCAAAGCCGGGGTGCGCCAAGAGACCCAGTACTTC.

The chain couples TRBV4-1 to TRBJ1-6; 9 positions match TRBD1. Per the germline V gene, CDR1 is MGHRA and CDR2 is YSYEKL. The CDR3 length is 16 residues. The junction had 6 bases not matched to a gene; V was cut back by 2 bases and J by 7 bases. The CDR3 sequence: CASSQSVTGGNSPLHF. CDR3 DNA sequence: TGCGCCAGCAGCCAATCCGTGACAGGGGGGAATTCACCCCTCCACTTT.

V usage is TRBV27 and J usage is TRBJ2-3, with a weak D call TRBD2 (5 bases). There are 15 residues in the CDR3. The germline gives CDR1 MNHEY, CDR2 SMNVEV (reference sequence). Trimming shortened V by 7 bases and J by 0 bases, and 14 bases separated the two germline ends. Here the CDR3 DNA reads TGTGCCAGCACGGGGTTCGGTATTAGCACAGATACGCAGTATTTT. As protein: CASTGFGISTDTQYF.

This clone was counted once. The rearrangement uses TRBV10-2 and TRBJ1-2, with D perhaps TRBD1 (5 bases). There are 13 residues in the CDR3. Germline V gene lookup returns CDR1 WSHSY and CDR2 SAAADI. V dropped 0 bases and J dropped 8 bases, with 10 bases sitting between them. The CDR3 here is CASSESQGRGYTF. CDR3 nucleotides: TGCGCCAGCAGTGAGTCGCAGGGACGGGGCTACACCTTC.

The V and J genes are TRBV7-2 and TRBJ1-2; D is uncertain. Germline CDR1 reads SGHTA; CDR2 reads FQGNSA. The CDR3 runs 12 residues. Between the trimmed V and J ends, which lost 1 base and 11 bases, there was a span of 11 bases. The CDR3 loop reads CASSLETSGYTF. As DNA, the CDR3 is TGTGCCAGCAGCTTAGAAACGAGTGGATACACCTTC.

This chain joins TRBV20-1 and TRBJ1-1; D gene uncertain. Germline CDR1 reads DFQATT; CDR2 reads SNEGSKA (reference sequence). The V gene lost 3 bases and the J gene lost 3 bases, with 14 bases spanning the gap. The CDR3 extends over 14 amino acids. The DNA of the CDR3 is TGCAGTGCTAGTTGGCGCGCGTGGGACACTGAAGCTTTCTTT. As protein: CSASWRAWDTEAFF.

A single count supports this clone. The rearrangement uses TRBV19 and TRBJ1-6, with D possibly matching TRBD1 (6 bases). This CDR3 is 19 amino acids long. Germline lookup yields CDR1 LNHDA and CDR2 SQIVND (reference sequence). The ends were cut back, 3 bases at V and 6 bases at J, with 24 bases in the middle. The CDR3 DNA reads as TGTGCCAGTAGTATTCCCTCTCGGGGGCTCGGCTCCAGTAATTCACCCCTCCACTTT. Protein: CASSIPSRGLGSSNSPLHF.

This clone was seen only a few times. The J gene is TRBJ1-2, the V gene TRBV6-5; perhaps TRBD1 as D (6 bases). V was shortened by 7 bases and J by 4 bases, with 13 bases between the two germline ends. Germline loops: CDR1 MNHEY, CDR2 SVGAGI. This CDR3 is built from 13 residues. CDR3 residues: CASTETGLYGYTF. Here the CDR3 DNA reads TGTGCCAGCACGGAGACAGGCCTCTATGGCTACACCTTC.

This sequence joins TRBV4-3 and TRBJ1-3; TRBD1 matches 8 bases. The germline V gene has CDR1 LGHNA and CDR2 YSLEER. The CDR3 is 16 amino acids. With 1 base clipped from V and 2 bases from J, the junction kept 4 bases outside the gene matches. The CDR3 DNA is TGCGCCAGCAGCCAAGTAGCACAGGGGGCTGGAAACACCATATATTTT. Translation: CASSQVAQGAGNTIYF.

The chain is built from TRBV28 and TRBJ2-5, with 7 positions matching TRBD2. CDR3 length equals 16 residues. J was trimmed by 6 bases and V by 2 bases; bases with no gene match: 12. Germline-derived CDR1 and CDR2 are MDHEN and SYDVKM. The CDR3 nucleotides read TGTGCCAGCAGTTTACCTTATGTGGGGGGGAGAAAGACCCAGTACTTC. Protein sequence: CASSLPYVGGRKTQYF.

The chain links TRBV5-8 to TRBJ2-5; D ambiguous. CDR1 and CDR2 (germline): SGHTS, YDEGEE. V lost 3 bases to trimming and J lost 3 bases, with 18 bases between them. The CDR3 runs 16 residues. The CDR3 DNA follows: TGTGCCAGCAGCTCGATTGCTATTTGGGGTGAAGAGACCCAGTACTTC. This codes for CASSSIAIWGEETQYF. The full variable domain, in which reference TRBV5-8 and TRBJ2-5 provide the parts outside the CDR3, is EAGVTQSPTHLIKTRGQQATLRCSPISGHTSVYWYQQALGLGLQFLLWYDEGEERNRGNFPPRFSGRQFPNYSSELNVNALELEDSALYLCASSSIAIWGEETQYFGPGTRLLVL.

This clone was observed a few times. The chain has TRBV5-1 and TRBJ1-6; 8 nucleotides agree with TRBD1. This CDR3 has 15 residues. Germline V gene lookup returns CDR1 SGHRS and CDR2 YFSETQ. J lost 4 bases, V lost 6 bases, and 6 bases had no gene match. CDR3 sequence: CASTTGTGYNSPLHF. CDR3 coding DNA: TGCGCCAGCACCACCGGGACAGGATATAATTCACCCCTCCACTTT.

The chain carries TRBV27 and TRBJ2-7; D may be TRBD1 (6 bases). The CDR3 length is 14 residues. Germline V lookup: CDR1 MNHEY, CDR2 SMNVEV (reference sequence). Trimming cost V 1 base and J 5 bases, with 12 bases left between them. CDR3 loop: CASSLYGTSHEQYV. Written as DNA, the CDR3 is TGTGCCAGCAGTTTATACGGGACATCCCACGAGCAGTACGTC.

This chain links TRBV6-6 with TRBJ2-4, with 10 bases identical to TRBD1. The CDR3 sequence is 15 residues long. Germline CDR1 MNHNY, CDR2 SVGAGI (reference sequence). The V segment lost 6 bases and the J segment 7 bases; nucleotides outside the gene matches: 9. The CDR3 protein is CASRSGTGERNIQYF. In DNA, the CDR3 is TGTGCCAGCAGGTCCGGGACAGGGGAAAGGAACATTCAGTACTTC.

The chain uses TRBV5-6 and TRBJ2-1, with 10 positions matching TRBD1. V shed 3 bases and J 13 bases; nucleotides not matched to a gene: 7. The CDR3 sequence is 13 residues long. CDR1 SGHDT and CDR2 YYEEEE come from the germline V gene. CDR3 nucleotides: TGTGCCAGCAGCTGGACAGGGGGTGATAGTCAGTTCTTC. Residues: CASSWTGGDSQFF.

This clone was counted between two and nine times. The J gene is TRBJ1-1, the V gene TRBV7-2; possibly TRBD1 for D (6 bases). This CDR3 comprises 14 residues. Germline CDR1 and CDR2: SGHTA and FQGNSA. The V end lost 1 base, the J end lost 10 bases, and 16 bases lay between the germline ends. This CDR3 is CASSLDSGVLGAFF. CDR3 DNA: TGTGCCAGCAGCTTAGACTCAGGGGTCTTAGGAGCTTTCTTT.

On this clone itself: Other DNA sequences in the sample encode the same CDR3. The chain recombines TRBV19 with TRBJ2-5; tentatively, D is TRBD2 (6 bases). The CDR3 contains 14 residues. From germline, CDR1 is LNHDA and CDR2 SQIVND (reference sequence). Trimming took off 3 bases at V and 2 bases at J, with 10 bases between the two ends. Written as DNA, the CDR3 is TGTGCCAGTAGTATCTCGGGGGTACAAGAGACCCAGTACTTC. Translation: CASSISGVQETQYF.

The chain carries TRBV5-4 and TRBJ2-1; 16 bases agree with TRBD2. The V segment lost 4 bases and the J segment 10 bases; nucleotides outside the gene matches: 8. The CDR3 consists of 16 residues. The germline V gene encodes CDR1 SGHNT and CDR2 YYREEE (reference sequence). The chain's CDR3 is CASSPSGTSGGAEQFF. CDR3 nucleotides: TGTGCCAGCAGCCCCTCCGGGACTAGCGGGGGGGCAGAGCAGTTCTTC.

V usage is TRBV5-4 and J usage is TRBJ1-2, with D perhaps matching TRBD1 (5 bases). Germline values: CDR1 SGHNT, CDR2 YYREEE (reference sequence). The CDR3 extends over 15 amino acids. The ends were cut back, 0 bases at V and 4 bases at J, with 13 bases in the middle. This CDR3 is CASSLAGTGGYGYTF. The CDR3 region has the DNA TGTGCCAGCAGCTTGGCCGGGACGGGCGGCTATGGCTACACCTTC.

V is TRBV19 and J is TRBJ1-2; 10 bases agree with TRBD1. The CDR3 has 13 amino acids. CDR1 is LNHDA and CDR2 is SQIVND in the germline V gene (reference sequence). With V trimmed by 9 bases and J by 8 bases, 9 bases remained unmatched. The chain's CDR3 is CASHRQGARGYTF. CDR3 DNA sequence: TGTGCCAGCCACAGACAGGGGGCGCGAGGCTACACCTTC.

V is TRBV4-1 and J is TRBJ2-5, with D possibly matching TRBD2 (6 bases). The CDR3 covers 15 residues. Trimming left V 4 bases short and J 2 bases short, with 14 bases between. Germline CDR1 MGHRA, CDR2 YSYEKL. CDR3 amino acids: CASSPSGGRQETQYF. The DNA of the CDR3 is TGCGCCAGCAGCCCCTCAGGAGGGCGTCAAGAGACCCAGTACTTC.

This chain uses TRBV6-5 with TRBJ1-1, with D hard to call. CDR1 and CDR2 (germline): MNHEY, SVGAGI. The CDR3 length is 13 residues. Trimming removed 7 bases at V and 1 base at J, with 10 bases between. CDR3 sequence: CASTRFQNTEAFF. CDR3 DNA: TGTGCCAGCACCCGCTTCCAGAACACTGAAGCTTTCTTT.